The clone carrying this T cell receptor beta chain was seen just once. Participants, about 18 to 90 years old, spanned more than 20 US areas. Two negative PCRs, clearance, or symptom resolution characterized the recovered Cohort 3 donors. The record originates from a study of blood T cell repertoires in COVID-19. Overall study: The analysed material was cDNA or gDNA that came from T cells, B-cell-depleted T cells, or PBMCs.

The protocol was immunoSEQ multiplex PCR, while the TCRdb copy is restricted to in-frame clones and leaves out a portion. The sample includes more than 110,000 clones, about 75% of them seen just once. Germline loops: CDR1 SGDLS, CDR2 YYNGEE. The ends were cut back, 0 bases at V and 0 bases at J, with 4 bases in the middle. CDR3 length: 15 residues. This clonotype was obtained from a woman in her forties or fifties who had recovered from COVID-19. This chain uses TRBV9 with TRBJ2-6; no reliable D call. The sequencing sample was made of PBMCs or T cells enriched from blood (not recorded which). For the CDR3, the DNA is TGTGCCAGCAGCGTAGTCGGCTCTGGGGCCAACGTCCTGACTTTC. Translation gives CASSVVGSGANVLTF.